The present T cell receptor beta chain was sequenced within a study of alternative splicing in chronic myeloid leukemia remission (dated by TCRdb to about 2020). With respect to the entire study: Remission specimens from the trials were collected at major or complete molecular response, at 12 or 24 months of TKI therapy. Trizol was used to extract total RNA from peripheral blood mononuclear cells of the diagnosis, remission and control samples. Total leukocytes from peripheral blood collected in EDTA were used as the trial diagnostic specimens. Median ages of about 54 years at diagnosis, roughly 58 at remission and roughly 39 for healthy controls were recorded. Nine CML samples, seven diagnostic and two matched remission, came from the French Persistem study. Several diagnostic specimens, together with matched remission specimens, were obtained from the RESIST (imatinib), ENESTxtnd (nilotinib) and PINNACLE (nilotinib plus pegylated interferon) trials. Peripheral blood from chronic-phase CML patients at diagnosis and remission was profiled by RNA sequencing and compared with healthy donors. Female/male counts were 11/5 for diagnosis samples, 8/3 for remission samples and 2/4 for controls. What the study reported, not specific to this receptor: At remission, blood cell composition was found to be reconfigured to resemble that of lymphoid cell-enriched normal controls. Blood cell composition differed strongly depending on the timepoint, moving from an enrichment of myeloid progenitors at diagnosis to an enrichment of mature lymphoid cells at remission.

The time point label here, explained by the study, means: major or complete molecular response after front-line TKI therapy. The patient cohort comprised some 16 CML patients, with matched post-remission samples retrieved for a subset of them. Measured from the cysteine to the phenylalanine, the CDR3 is 16 residues long. No nucleotide data were recorded. Notes on this clonotype: Its target antigen remains unknown.

The protocol used for the library was bulk RNA-seq. The TruSeq Stranded RNA sample prep kit was used to generate libraries of poly-A-enriched mRNA from an input of 0.8 to 1 ug total RNA. Paired-end sequencing was carried out on a HiSeq 2500, and each sample was sequenced in triplicate. A read length of 125 nucleotides per mate was used for RNA-seq. Concerning the study's data processing: Reads were trimmed and aligned to hg38 using STAR v2.7, and quality control was done with FASTQC, RSeQC and multiqc. Salmon 0.14.1 was used to quantify gene expression levels as transcripts per million (TPM). Principal component analysis suggested that trial, library batch, sequencing batch, treatment regimen and sex did not drive transcriptomic profiles. Based on TCRdb reprocessing of the reads, there is one entry per CDR3 protein sequence, and DNA is missing. For this entry, the V and J calls and clone size follow TCRdb and not the study's own pipeline. This sample's table lists around 80 distinct CDR3 sequences.

This receptor was identified in an adult with chronic myeloid leukemia. Sequenced here: PBMCs or total blood leukocytes (not recorded which), sampled during remission. The sequence joins TRBV20/OR9-2 to TRBJ2-4. TRBV20/OR9-2 counts as an open reading frame of uncertain function. CDR3 sequence: CSARDSQTLAKNIQYF.